Detailed here is one T cell receptor beta chain. This entry is derived from a study of blood T cell repertoires in COVID-19. As for the study in general: PBMCs, B-cell-depleted T cells, or T cells were the source of the cDNA or gDNA that made up the material.

The repertoire was sequenced with immunoSEQ multiplex PCR; TCRdb's copy has only in-frame clones and lacks some. The table shows hundreds of thousands of clones, with less than 90% occurring only once. The CDR3 extends over 17 amino acids. The V end was cut by 4 bases, the J end by 10 bases, with 23 bases between. The germline V gene has CDR1 LGHDT and CDR2 YNNKEL (reference sequence). The chain recombines TRBV3-1 (or the pseudogene TRBV3-2) with TRBJ1-6; D possibly corresponds to TRBD1 (5 bases). Material: peripheral blood. This clonotype was obtained from a woman in her 50s with COVID-19, enrolled during active disease. CDR3 coding DNA: TGTGCCAGCAGCCGAGAGGGAACGGGGGGGATAGGATCACCCCTCCACTTT. Translating it yields CASSREGTGGIGSPLHF.